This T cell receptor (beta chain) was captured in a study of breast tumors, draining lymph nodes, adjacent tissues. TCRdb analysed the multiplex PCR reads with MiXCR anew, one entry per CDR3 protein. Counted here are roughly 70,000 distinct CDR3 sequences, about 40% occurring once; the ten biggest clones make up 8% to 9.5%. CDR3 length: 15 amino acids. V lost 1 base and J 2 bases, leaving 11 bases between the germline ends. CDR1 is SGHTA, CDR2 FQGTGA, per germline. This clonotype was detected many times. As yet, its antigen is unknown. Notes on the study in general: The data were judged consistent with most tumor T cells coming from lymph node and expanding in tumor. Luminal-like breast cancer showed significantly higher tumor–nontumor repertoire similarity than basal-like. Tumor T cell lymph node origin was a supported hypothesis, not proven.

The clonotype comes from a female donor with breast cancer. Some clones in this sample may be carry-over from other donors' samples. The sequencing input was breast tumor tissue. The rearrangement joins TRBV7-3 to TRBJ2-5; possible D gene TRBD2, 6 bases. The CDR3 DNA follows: TGTGCCAGCAGCTTAAGTCGGGGGAGGCAAGAGACCCAGTACTTC. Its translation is CASSLSRGRQETQYF.